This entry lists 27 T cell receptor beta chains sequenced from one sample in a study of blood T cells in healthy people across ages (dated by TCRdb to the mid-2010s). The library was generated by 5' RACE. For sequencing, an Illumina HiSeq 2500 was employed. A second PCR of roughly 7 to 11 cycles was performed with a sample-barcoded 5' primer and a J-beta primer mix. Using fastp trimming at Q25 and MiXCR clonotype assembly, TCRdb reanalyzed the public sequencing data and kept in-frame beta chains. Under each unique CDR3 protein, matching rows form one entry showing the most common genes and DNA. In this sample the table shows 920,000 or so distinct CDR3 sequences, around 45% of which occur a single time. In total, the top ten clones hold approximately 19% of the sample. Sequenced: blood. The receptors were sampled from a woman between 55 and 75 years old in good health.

The DNA for the CDR3 is TGTGCCACCCTGGGGGTCGGGACTACTTACAATGAGCAGTTCTTC. Amino acid sequence: CATLGVGTTYNEQFF. The rearrangement joins TRBV15 to TRBJ2-1; 7 bases match TRBD2. The germline V gene has CDR1 LNHNV and CDR2 YYDKDF (reference sequence). With V trimmed by 8 bases and J by 4 bases, 11 bases remained unmatched. This CDR3 comprises 15 residues.

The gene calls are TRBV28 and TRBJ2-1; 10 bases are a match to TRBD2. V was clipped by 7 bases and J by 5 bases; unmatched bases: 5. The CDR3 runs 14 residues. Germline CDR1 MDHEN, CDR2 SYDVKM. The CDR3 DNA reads TGTGCCAGCAATAAAGCGGGAGGGAACAATGAGCAGTTCTTC. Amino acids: CASNKAGGNNEQFF. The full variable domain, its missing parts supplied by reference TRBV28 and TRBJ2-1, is DVKVTQSSRYLVKRTGEKVFLECVQDMDHENMFWYRQDPGLGLRLIYFSYDVKMKEKGDIPEGYSVSREKKERFSLILESASTNQTSMYLCASNKAGGNNEQFFGPGTRLTVL.

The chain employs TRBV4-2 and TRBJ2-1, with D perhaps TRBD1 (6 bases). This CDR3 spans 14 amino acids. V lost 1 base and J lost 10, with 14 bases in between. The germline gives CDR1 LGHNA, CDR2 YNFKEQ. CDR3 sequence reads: CASSQAQGNVEQFF. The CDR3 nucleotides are TGTGCCAGCAGCCAAGCACAGGGAAATGTGGAGCAGTTCTTC.

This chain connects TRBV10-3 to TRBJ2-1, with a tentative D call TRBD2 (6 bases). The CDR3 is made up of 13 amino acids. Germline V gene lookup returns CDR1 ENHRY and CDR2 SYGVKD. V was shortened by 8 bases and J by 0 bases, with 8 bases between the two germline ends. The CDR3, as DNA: TGTGCCATCGACGGGAGCTCCTACAATGAGCAGTTCTTC. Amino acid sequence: CAIDGSSYNEQFF.

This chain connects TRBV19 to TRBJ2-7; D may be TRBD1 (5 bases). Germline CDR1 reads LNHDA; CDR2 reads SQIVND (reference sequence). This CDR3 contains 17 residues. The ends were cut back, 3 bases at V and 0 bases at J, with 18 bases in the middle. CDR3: CASSIPAPRTRSYEQYF. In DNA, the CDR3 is TGTGCCAGTAGTATCCCCGCCCCGAGGACACGCTCCTACGAGCAGTACTTC.

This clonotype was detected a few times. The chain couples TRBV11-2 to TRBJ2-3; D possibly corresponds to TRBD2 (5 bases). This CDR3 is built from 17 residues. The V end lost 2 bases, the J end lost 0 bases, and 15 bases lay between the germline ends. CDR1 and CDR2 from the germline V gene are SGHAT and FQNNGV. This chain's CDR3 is CASSLTPGIYSTDTQYF. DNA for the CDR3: TGTGCCAGCAGCTTAACTCCCGGGATTTATAGCACAGATACGCAGTATTTT.

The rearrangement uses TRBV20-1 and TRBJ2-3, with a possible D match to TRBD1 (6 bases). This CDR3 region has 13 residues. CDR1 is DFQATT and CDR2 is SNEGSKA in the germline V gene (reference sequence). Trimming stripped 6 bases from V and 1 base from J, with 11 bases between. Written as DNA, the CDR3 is TGCAGTGCCACGCAGGGGCGCACAGATACGCAGTATTTT. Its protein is CSATQGRTDTQYF.

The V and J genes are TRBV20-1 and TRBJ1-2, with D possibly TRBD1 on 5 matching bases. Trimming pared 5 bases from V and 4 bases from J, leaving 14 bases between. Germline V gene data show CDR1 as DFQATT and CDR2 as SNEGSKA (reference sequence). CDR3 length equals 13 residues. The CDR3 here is CSAPGTDFYGYTF. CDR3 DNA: TGCAGTGCTCCCGGGACCGATTTCTATGGCTACACCTTC.

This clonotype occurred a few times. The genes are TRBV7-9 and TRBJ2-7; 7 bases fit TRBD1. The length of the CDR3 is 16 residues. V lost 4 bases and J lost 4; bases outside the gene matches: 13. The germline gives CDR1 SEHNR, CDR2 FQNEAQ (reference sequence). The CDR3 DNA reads TGTGCCAGCAGCTCATTAGTCGGACAGGCGAAATACGAGCAGTACTTC. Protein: CASSSLVGQAKYEQYF.

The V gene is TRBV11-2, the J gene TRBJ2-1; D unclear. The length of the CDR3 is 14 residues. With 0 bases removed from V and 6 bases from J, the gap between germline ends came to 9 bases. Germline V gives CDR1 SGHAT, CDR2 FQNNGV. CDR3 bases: TGTGCCAGCAGCTTAGAATGGTCCAGCAATGAGCAGTTCTTC. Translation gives CASSLEWSSNEQFF.

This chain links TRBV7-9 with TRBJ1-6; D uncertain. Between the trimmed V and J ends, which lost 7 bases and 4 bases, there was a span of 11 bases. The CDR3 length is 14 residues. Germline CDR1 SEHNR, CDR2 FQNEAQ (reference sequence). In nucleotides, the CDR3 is TGTGCCAGCACCCCGGACCTATATAATTCACCCCTCCACTTT. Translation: CASTPDLYNSPLHF.

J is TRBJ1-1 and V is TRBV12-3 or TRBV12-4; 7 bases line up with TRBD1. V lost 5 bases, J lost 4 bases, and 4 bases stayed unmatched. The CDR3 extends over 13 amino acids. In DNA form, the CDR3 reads TGTGCCAGCAGTGTGAGGGGGCCCACTGAAGCTTTCTTT. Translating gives CASSVRGPTEAFF.

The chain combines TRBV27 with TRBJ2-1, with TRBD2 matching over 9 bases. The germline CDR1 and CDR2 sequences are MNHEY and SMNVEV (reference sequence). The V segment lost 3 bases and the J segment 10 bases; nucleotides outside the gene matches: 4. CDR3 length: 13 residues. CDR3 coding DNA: TGTGCCAGCAGTTTCTTAGCGGGAGAGGAGCAGTTCTTC. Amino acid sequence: CASSFLAGEEQFF.

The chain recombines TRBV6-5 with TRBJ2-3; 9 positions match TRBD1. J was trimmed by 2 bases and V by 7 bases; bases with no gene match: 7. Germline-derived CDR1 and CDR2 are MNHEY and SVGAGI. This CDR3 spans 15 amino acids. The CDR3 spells CASTKQGAHTDTQYF. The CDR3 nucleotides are TGTGCCAGCACCAAACAGGGGGCTCACACAGATACGCAGTATTTT.

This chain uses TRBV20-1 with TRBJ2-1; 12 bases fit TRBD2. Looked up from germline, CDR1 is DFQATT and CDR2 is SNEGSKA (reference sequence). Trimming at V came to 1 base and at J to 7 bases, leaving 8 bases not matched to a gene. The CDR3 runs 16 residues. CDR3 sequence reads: CSARGSSGRASNEQFF. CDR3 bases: TGCAGTGCTAGAGGGTCTAGCGGGAGGGCCTCTAATGAGCAGTTCTTC.

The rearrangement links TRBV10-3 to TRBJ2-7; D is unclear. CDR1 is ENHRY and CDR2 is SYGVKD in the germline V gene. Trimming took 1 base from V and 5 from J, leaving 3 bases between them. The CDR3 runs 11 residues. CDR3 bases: TGTGCCATCAGTGAGTTCAACGAGCAGTACTTC. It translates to CAISEFNEQYF.

The CDR3 DNA reads TGCAGTGCTACAGATTTTATGGGTGGGCGGGGCCACACCACAGATACGCAGTATTTT. Amino acid sequence: CSATDFMGGRGHTTDTQYF. The chain links TRBV20-1 to TRBJ2-3; TRBD2 is a possible D gene (6 bases). The CDR3 consists of 19 residues. Per germline, CDR1 DFQATT and CDR2 SNEGSKA (reference sequence). The V and J ends lost 4 bases and 2 bases respectively, with 28 bases between them.

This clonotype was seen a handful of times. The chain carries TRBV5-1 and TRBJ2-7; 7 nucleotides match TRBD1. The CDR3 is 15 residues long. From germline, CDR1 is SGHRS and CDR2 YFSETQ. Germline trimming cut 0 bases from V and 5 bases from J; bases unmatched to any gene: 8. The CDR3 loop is CASSLVRTGTDEQYF. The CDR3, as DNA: TGCGCCAGCAGCTTGGTTCGGACAGGAACCGACGAGCAGTACTTC.

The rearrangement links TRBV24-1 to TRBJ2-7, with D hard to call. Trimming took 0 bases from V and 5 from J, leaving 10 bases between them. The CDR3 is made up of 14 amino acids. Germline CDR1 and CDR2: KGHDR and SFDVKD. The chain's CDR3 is CATSDLPKDHEQYF. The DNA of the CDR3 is TGTGCCACCAGTGATTTGCCCAAGGACCACGAGCAGTACTTC.

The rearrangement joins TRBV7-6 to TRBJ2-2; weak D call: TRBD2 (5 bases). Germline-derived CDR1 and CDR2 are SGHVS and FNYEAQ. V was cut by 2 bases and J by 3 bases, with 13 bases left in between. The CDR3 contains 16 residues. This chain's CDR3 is CASSLRVSVYTGELFF. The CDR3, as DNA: TGTGCCAGCAGCTTACGGGTTAGCGTCTACACCGGGGAGCTGTTTTTT.

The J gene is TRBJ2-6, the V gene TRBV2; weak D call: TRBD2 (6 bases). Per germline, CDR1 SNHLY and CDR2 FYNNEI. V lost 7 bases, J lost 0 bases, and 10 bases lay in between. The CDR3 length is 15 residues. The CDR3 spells CASMAGSSGANVLTF. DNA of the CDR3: TGTGCCAGCATGGCGGGAAGCTCTGGGGCCAACGTCCTGACTTTC.

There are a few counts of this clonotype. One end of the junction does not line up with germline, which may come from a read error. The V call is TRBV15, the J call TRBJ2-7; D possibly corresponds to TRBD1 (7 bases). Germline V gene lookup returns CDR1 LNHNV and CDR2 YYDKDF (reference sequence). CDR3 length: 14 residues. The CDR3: CATSRRQGGDEQYF. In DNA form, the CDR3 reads TGTGCCACCAGCAGAAGACAGGGAGGAGACGAGCAGTACTTT.

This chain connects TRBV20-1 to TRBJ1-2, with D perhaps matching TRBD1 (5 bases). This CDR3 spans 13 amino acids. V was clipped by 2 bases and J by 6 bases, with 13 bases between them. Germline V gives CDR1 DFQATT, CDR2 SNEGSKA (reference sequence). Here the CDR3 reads CSARQGESHGYTF. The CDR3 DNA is TGCAGTGCTAGACAAGGGGAATCCCATGGCTACACCTTC.

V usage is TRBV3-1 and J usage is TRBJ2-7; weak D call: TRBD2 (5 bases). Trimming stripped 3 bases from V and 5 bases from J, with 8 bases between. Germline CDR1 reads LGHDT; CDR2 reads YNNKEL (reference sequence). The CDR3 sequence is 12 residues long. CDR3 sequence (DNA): TGTGCCAGCAGCCAGAAGGGAGACGAGCAGTACTTC. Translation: CASSQKGDEQYF.

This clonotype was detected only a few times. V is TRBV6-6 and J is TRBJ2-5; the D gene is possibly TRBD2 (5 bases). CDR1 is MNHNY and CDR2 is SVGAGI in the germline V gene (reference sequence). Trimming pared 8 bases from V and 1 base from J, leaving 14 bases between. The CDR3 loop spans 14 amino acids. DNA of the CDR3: TGTGCCAGCGATGGAGGTTTACGCCAAGAGACCCAGTACTTC. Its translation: CASDGGLRQETQYF.

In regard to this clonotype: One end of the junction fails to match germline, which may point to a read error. CDR3 sequence (DNA): TGTGCCAGCAGATACTACCCCTATGGCTACACCTTC. Amino acid sequence: CASRYYPYGYTF. The V call is TRBV6-5, the J call TRBJ1-2; D unresolved. Germline V gives CDR1 MNHEY, CDR2 SVGAGI. The CDR3 has 12 residues.

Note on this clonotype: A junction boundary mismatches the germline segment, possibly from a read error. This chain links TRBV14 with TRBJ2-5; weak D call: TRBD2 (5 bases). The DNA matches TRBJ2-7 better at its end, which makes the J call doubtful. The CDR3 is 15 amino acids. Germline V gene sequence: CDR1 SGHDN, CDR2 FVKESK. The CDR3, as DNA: TGTGCCAGCAGGCAAGGAGGCAGTGCGACTAACGAGCAGTACTTC. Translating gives CASRQGGSATNEQYF.